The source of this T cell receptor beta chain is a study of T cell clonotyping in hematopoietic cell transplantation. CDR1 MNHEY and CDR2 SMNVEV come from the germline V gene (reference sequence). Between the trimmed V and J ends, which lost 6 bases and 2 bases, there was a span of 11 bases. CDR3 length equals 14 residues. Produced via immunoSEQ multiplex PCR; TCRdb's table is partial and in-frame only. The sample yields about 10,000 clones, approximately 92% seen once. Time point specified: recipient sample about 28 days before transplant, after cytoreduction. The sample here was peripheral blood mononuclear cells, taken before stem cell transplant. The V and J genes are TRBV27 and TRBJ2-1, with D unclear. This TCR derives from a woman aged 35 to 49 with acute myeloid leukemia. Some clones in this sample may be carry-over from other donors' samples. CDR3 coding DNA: TGTGCCAGCAGACTACCTTCCCCCTACAATGAGCAGTTCTTC. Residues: CASRLPSPYNEQFF.